A selection of T cell receptor beta chains follows, all from one sample in a study of beta chain features in type 1 diabetes. Profiling relied on immunoSEQ multiplex PCR, and the TCRdb table lists in-frame clones only, not all of them. The data hold about 650,000 clones, with 9.5% to 15% observed a single time. Sequenced sample: naive CD4+ T cells from blood. All receptors come from a man aged 25-45 years with type 1 diabetes. Both conserved end residues are part of each CDR3. The D gene is left open where the match is weak. Clone size is stated in some rows and not others, as once, few, many or a class when expanded.

few	NA	14	TRBJ2-7	TRBV28	TGTGCCAGCAACCTAAGACAGGCATCCTACGAGCAGTACTTC	CASNLRQASYEQYF
few	TRBD2	13	TRBJ2-5	TRBV10-2	TGCGCCAGTCGACTAGCGGGGGAAGAGACCCAGTACTTC	CASRLAGEETQYF
NA	NA	15	TRBJ2-3	TRBV6-1	TGTGCCAGCAGTGAGTACGAGGATGGCACAGATACGCAGTATTTT	CASSEYEDGTDTQYF
NA	TRBD1	16	TRBJ1-2	TRBV25-1	TGTGCCAGCAGTTTCTCCGGACAGGGTTATAACTATGGCTACACCTTC	CASSFSGQGYNYGYTF
NA	TRBD1	15	TRBJ1-6	TRBV27	TGTGCCAGCAGCCTGGGACAGGGAAACAATTCACCCCTCCACTTT	CASSLGQGNNSPLHF
few	NA	14	TRBJ1-2	TRBV2	TGTGCCAGCAGTGAAGCGGCAGGGCGGGCTGGCTACACCTTC	CASSEAAGRAGYTF
once	NA	15	TRBJ2-5	TRBV7-2	TGTGCCAGCAGCTTCGCCTCGGACAGCGGGGAGACCCAGTACTTC	CASSFASDSGETQYF
few	NA	10	TRBJ1-5	TRBV28	TGTGCCAGCCATCACCAGCCCCAGCATTTT	CASHHQPQHF
few	NA	11	TRBJ2-7	TRBV20-1	TGCAGTGCTAGAGTGCTCTACGAGCAGTACTTC	CSARVLYEQYF
NA	TRBD2	16	TRBJ2-1	TRBV19	TGTGCCAGTAGTTTCATAGCGGGGGCCTCCTACAATGAGCAGTTCTTC	CASSFIAGASYNEQFF
NA	NA	13	TRBJ2-7	TRBV11-3	TGTGCCAGCAGCTTAGGTGCGGCGGACAAGAAGTACTTC	CASSLGAADKKYF
NA	TRBD1	19	TRBJ1-4	TRBV7-9	TGTGCCAGCAGCTTCCCGGGACAGGGCGCCCGGTCCACTAATGAAAAACTGTTTTTT	CASSFPGQGARSTNEKLFF
few	TRBD2	16	TRBJ2-7	TRBV7-2	TGTGCCAGCAGTCCTTTAGGGCGACTAGCGGGGCCCCACCAGTACTTC	CASSPLGRLAGPHQYF
NA	NA	11	TRBJ1-1	TRBV2	TGTGCCAGCAGTGATGGGGCAGAAGCTTTCTTT	CASSDGAEAFF
few	NA	12	TRBJ2-5	TRBV18	TGTGCCAGCTCACCACCCGGAGAGACCCAGTACTTC	CASSPPGETQYF
few	TRBD1	16	TRBJ2-3	TRBV11-3	TGTGCCAGCAGCTCCCTCCGATCACAGGGGGCTTATACGCAGTATTTT	CASSSLRSQGAYTQYF
NA	NA	14	TRBJ1-2	TRBV2	TGTGCCAGCAGTGGGAGCCGAAATAACTATGGCTACACCTTC	CASSGSRNNYGYTF
few	NA	17	TRBJ1-3	TRBV4-3	TGCGCCAGCAGCCAAGATGGGCGGAGGGGGGCTGGAAACACCATATATTTT	CASSQDGRRGAGNTIYF
few	TRBD2	16	TRBJ2-3	TRBV7-2	TGTGCCAGCAGCCCCCAAAGCGGGGGGGCGACAGATACGCAGTATTTT	CASSPQSGGATDTQYF
NA	TRBD1	14	TRBJ2-7	TRBV7-2	TGTGCCAGCAGCTCAAGGACAGGGACCTACGAGCAGTACTTC	CASSSRTGTYEQYF
NA	NA	16	TRBJ2-6	TRBV7-8	TGTGCCAGCACCCCTTGGGGGGTCTCTGGGGCCAACGTCCTGACTTTC	CASTPWGVSGANVLTF
NA	NA	13	TRBJ1-6	TRBV18	TGTGCCGGAACCACAGGGTCGGGTTCACCCCTCCACTTT	CAGTTGSGSPLHF
few	NA	11	TRBJ2-7	TRBV11-2	TGTGCCAGCAGCTTAGAATACGAGCAGTACTTC	CASSLEYEQYF
NA	NA	14	TRBJ1-1	TRBV6-1	TGTGCCGGGGGATGGTCCATCCCGGGCACTGAAGCTTTCTTT	CAGGWSIPGTEAFF
few	NA	16	TRBJ2-7	TRBV7-9	TGTGCCAGCAGCTTAGGGCGGGGTGCCAGGGGAGACGAGCAGTACTTC	CASSLGRGARGDEQYF
NA	NA	15	TRBJ1-2	TRBV5-1	TGCGCCAGCAACGTGGGGATAACCTCTAACTATGGCTACACCTTC	CASNVGITSNYGYTF
NA	NA	15	TRBJ2-3	TRBV6-6	TGTGCCAGCAGTCCGGACGGCCGTGGGACAGATACGCAGTATTTT	CASSPDGRGTDTQYF
NA	TRBD2	12	TRBJ2-1	TRBV7-2	TGTGCCAGCAGCTGGCTAGCGGGGGATCAGTTCTTC	CASSWLAGDQFF
few	TRBD1	14	TRBJ1-4	TRBV5-4	TGTGCCAGCAGCTTGGGGACAGGGGCGGAAAAACTGTTTTTT	CASSLGTGAEKLFF
NA	TRBD1	14	TRBJ1-2	TRBV11-2	TGTGCCAGCAGCTCGTGGGACAGTGCCTATGGCTACACCTTC	CASSSWDSAYGYTF
NA	TRBD1	13	TRBJ2-3	TRBV7-2	TGTGCCAGCAGCGGGGACCGGGACAGGGTCAAGTATTTT	CASSGDRDRVKYF
few	NA	12	TRBJ1-6	TRBV2	TGTGCCAGCAGTGCAGGCGACTCACCCCTCCACTTT	CASSAGDSPLHF
few	NA	11	TRBJ2-3	TRBV19	TGTGCCAGTAGAGAAGAAGATACGCAGTATTTT	CASREEDTQYF
few	NA	15	TRBJ1-6	TRBV28	TGTGCCAGCAGCTCTAGGGGCCGGGGTAATTCACCCCTCCACTTT	CASSSRGRGNSPLHF
few	NA	11	TRBJ2-3	TRBV5-6	TGTGCCAGCAGCCGTGCAGATACGCAGTATTTT	CASSRADTQYF
NA	TRBD1	14	TRBJ2-5	TRBV7-2	TGTGCCAGCAGCTTACAGGGGGCTAGGGAGACCCAGTACTTC	CASSLQGARETQYF
few	NA	15	TRBJ2-2	TRBV19	TGTGCCAGTAGTAGGGAAGGGTCGGACACCGGGGAGCTGTTTTTT	CASSREGSDTGELFF
NA	TRBD1	17	TRBJ1-3	TRBV2	TGTGCCAGCAGTAAGCGGGACAGGTCTCTCTCTGGAAACACCATATATTTT	CASSKRDRSLSGNTIYF
few	NA	15	TRBJ2-5	TRBV4-1	TGCGCCAGCAGCCAAGAAGAAAGAGGAAGGGAGACCCAGTACTTC	CASSQEERGRETQYF
few	NA	14	TRBJ2-3	TRBV13	TGTGCCAGCAGTCCCCCCGATCCCACAGATACGCAGTATTTT	CASSPPDPTDTQYF
few	TRBD2	15	TRBJ2-1	TRBV18	TGTGCCAGCTCCCGCGTGGGACTAGCGGGGAATGAGCAGTTCTTC	CASSRVGLAGNEQFF
few	NA	13	TRBJ1-4	TRBV14	TGTGCCAGCAGCCCCCAAGGCTACGAAAAACTGTTTTTT	CASSPQGYEKLFF